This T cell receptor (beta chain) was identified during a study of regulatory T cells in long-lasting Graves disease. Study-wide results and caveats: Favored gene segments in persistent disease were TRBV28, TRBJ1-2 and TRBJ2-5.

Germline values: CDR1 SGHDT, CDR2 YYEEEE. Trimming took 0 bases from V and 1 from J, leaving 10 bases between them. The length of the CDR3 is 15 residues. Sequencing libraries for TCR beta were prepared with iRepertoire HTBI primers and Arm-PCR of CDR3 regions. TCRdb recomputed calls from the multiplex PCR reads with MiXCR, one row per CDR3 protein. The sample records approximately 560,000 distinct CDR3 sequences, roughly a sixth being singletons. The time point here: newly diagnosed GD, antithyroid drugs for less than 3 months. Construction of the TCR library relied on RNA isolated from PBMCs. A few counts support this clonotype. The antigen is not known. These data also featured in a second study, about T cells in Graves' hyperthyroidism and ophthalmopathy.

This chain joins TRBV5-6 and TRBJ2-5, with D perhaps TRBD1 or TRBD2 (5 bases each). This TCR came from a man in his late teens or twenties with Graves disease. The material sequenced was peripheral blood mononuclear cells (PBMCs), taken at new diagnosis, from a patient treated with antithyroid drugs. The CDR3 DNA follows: TGTGCCAGCAGCTTGGCACCCGGGGCCCAAGAGACCCAGTACTTC. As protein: CASSLAPGAQETQYF.